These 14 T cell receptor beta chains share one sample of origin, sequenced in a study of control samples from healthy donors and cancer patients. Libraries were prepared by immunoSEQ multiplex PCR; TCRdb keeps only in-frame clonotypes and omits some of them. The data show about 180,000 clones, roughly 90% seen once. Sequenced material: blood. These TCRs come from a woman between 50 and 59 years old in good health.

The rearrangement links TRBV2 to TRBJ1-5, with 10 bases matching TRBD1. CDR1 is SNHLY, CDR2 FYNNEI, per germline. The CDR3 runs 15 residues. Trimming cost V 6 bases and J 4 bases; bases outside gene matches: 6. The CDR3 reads CASRPDRGWNQPQHF. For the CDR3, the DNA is TGTGCCAGCAGGCCGGACAGGGGGTGGAATCAGCCCCAGCATTTT.

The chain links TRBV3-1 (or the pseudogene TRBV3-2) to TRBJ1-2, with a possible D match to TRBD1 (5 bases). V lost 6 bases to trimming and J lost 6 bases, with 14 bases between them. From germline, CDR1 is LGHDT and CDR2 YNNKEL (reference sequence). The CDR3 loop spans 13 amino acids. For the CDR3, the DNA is TGTGCCAGCAGGTACGGGGGGGACCATGGCTACACCTTC. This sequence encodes CASRYGGDHGYTF.

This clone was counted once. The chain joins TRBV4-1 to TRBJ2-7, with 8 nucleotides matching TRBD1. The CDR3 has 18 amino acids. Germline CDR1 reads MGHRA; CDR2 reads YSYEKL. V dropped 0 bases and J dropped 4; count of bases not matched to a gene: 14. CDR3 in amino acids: CASSQEPTQGAVPYEQYF. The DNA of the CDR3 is TGCGCCAGCAGCCAAGAACCGACCCAGGGGGCAGTTCCATACGAGCAGTACTTC.

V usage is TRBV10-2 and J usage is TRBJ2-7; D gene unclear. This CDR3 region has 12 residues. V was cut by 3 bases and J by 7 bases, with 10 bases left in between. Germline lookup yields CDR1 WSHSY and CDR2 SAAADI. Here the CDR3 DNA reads TGCGCCAGCAGTGACGGAGCTACGGAGCAGTACTTC. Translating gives CASSDGATEQYF.

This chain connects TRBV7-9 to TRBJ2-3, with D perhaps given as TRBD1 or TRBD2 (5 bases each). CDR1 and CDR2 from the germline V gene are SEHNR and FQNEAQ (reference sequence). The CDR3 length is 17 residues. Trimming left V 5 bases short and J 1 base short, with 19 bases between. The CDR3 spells CASSLGAARVGTDTQYF. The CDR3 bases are TGTGCCAGCAGCCTAGGGGCGGCGAGGGTCGGCACAGATACGCAGTATTTT.

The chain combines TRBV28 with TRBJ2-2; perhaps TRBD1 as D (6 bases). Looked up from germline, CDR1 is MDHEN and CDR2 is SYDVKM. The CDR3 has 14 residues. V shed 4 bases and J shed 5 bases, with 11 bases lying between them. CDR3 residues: CASSSTGQTGELFF. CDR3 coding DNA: TGTGCCAGCAGTTCGACAGGACAGACCGGGGAGCTGTTTTTT.

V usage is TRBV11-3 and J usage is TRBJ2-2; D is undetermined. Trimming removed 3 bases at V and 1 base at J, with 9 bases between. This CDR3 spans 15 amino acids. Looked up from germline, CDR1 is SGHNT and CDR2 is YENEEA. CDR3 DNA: TGTGCCAGCAGCTTCCCGACCGGGAACACCGGGGAGCTGTTTTTT. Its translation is CASSFPTGNTGELFF. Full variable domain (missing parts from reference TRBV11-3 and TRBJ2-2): EAGVVQSPRYKIIEKKQPVAFWCNPISGHNTLYWYLQNLGQGPELLIRYENEEAVDDSQLPKDRFSAERLKGVDSTLKIQPAELGDSAVYLCASSFPTGNTGELFFGEGSRLTVL.

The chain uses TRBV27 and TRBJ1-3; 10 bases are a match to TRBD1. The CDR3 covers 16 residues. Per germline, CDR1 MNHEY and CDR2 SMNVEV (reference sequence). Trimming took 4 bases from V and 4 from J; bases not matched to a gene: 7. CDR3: CASSSRQGALGNTIYF. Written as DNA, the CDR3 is TGTGCCAGCAGTTCGAGACAGGGGGCGTTAGGAAACACCATATATTTT.

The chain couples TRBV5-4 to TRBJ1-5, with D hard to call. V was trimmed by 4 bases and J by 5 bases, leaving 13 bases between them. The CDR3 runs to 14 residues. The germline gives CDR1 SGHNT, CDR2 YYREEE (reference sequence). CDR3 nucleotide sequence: TGTGCCAGCAGCCCGGGTGTGATAGATCAGCCCCAGCATTTT. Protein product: CASSPGVIDQPQHF.

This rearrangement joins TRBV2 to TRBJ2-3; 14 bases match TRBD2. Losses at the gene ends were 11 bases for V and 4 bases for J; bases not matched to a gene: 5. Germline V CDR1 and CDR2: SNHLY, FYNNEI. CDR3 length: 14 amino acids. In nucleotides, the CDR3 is TGTGCCGGCCCGGGACTAGCGGGGGCAGATACGCAGTATTTT. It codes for CAGPGLAGADTQYF.

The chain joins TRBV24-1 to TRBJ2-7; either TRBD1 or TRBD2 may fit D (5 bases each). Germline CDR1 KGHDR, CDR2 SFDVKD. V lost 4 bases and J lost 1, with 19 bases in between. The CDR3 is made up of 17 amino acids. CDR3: CATSDTPGTRASYEQYF. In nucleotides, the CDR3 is TGTGCCACCAGTGACACTCCCGGGACCAGGGCGTCCTACGAGCAGTACTTC.

Written as DNA, the CDR3 is TGCAGTGCTAGTTTGGGAGCCTATGAAGCTTTCTTT. Its protein product is CSASLGAYEAFF. The V and J genes are TRBV20-1 and TRBJ1-1, with D unclear. CDR3 length equals 12 residues. Germline V gene data show CDR1 as DFQATT and CDR2 as SNEGSKA (reference sequence). Trimming took off 3 bases at V and 7 bases at J, with 12 bases between the two ends.

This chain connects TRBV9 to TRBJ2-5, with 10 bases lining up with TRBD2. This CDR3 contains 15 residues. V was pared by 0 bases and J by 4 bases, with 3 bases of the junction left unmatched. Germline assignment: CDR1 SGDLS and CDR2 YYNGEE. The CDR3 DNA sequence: TGTGCCAGCAGCGTAGCTAGCGGGGGACGAGAGACCCAGTACTTC. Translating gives CASSVASGGRETQYF.

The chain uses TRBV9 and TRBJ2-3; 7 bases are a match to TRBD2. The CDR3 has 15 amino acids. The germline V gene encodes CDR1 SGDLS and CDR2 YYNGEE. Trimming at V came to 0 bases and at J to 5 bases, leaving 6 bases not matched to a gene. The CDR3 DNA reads TGTGCCAGCAGCGTAGGGCTAGCGGCGGGAGATACGCAGTATTTT. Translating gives CASSVGLAAGDTQYF.